Below, 30 T cell receptor beta chains from the same sample are listed, as sequenced in a study of neurological immune-mediated disorders. TCRdb ran MiXCR on the 5' RACE reads and lists one entry per CDR3 protein. The data show some 48,000 distinct CDR3 sequences, over 4.5% seen once. What was sequenced was CD4+ T cells from blood. These receptor sequences come from a woman aged 18-30 years with multiple sclerosis.

In this sample, this clonotype turned up many times. V usage is TRBV20-1 and J usage is TRBJ1-3; 7 nucleotides agree with TRBD1. The V gene end was trimmed by 6 bases and the J gene end by 4 bases; junction bases not matched to a gene: 9. This CDR3 is 14 amino acids long. The V gene's germline CDR1 is DFQATT and CDR2 SNEGSKA (reference sequence). The CDR3 is CSAQPDRVGNTIYF. CDR3 coding DNA: TGCAGTGCCCAGCCCGACAGGGTGGGAAACACCATATATTTT.

The V and J genes are TRBV27 and TRBJ2-3, with 11 nucleotides matching TRBD2. Germline CDR1 and CDR2: MNHEY and SMNVEV (reference sequence). This CDR3 has 16 residues. Trimming at V came to 2 bases and at J to 2 bases, leaving 3 bases not matched to a gene. CDR3 protein: CASSLSSGGATDTQYF. DNA for the CDR3: TGTGCCAGCAGTTTAAGTAGCGGGGGGGCCACAGATACGCAGTATTTT.

This clonotype has ten or more counts. CDR3 in DNA: TGTGCCAGCAGCTTACCGAGTCCCCCCACAGATACGCAGTATTTT. The encoded protein is CASSLPSPPTDTQYF. The rearrangement links TRBV7-9 to TRBJ2-3; D is undetermined. V was shortened by 2 bases and J by 2 bases, with 11 bases between the two germline ends. Germline V gives CDR1 SEHNR, CDR2 FQNEAQ (reference sequence). This CDR3 is 15 amino acids long.

This clonotype was seen at least ten times. The V and J genes are TRBV11-2 and TRBJ1-1; D possibly corresponds to TRBD1 (6 bases). Trimming cost V 1 base and J 5 bases, with 11 bases left between them. Germline V gene sequence: CDR1 SGHAT, CDR2 FQNNGV. The CDR3 runs 14 residues. The CDR3 region is CASSLGTVYTEAFF. CDR3 DNA: TGTGCCAGCAGCTTAGGGACAGTCTATACTGAAGCTTTCTTT.

This clonotype came up many times. The rearrangement joins TRBV18 to TRBJ1-5; D uncertain. The CDR3 runs to 16 residues. Per the germline V gene, CDR1 is KGHSH and CDR2 is LQKENI. The germline V and J ends were trimmed by 2 bases and 3 bases, with 14 bases remaining between them. The CDR3 bases are TGTGCCAGCTCACCAAACACGCCCGAGGTCAATCAGCCCCAGCATTTT. As protein: CASSPNTPEVNQPQHF.

This clonotype was detected ten times or more. V usage is TRBV28 and J usage is TRBJ1-2; maybe TRBD1 (5 bases). The germline V gene encodes CDR1 MDHEN and CDR2 SYDVKM. This CDR3 region has 19 residues. The germline V and J ends were trimmed by 5 bases and 0 bases, with 25 bases remaining between them. CDR3 in amino acids: CASSPRAGTPFRPNYGYTF. The CDR3 DNA sequence: TGTGCCAGCAGTCCCCGAGCCGGGACCCCGTTCAGGCCTAACTATGGCTACACCTTC.

This clonotype has at least ten counts. J is TRBJ2-4 and V is TRBV11-2; D possibly corresponds to TRBD1 (6 bases). Germline-derived CDR1 and CDR2 are SGHAT and FQNNGV. V lost 5 bases and J lost 7, with 12 bases in between. The CDR3 length is 13 residues. The CDR3 sequence: CASSLPGANIQYF. The CDR3 nucleotides are TGTGCCAGCAGCCTTCCAGGGGCGAACATTCAGTACTTC. The entire variable domain, with the rest obtained from reference TRBV11-2 and TRBJ2-4, is as follows: EAGVAQSPRYKIIEKRQSVAFWCNPISGHATLYWYQQILGQGPKLLIQFQNNGVVDDSQLPKDRFSAERLKGVDSTLKIQPAKLEDSAVYLCASSLPGANIQYFGAGTRLSVL.

This clonotype was seen repeatedly, ten times or more. The chain uses TRBV3-1 and TRBJ2-1; TRBD1 is a possible D gene (7 bases). V gave up 5 bases and J gave up 8 bases, with 22 bases separating them. Germline CDR1 is LGHDT and CDR2 is YNNKEL (reference sequence). CDR3 size: 16 residues. CDR3 residues: CASSFPGTVGGHEQFF. The CDR3 nucleotides are TGTGCCAGCAGCTTCCCCGGGACAGTGGGAGGCCATGAGCAGTTCTTC.

This clonotype has a count of ten or more. J is TRBJ2-7 and V is TRBV7-2; unclear D gene. V was clipped by 1 base and J by 0 bases, with 4 bases between them. CDR3 length: 13 residues. The germline V gene encodes CDR1 SGHTA and CDR2 FQGNSA. In DNA form, the CDR3 reads TGTGCCAGCAGCTTAGATGTCTCCTACGAGCAGTACGTC. Its protein is CASSLDVSYEQYV.

This clonotype was seen ten or more times. V and J are TRBV6-1 and TRBJ1-5; 9 bases line up with TRBD1. V trimming: 2 bases; J trimming: 4 bases; junction bases outside the gene matches: 3. The CDR3 extends over 15 amino acids. CDR1 is MNHNS and CDR2 is SASEGT in the germline V gene. This CDR3 is CASSEWGQGNQPQHF. The CDR3 DNA reads TGTGCCAGCAGTGAATGGGGACAGGGAAATCAGCCCCAGCATTTT.

This clonotype has at least ten counts. The rearrangement links TRBV25-1 to TRBJ2-2; D not certain. V was clipped by 4 bases and J by 8 bases, with 14 bases between them. Germline CDR1 and CDR2: MGHDK and SYGVNS. This CDR3 has 14 residues. In DNA form, the CDR3 reads TGTGCCAGCAGTGCCGCGCCCCCGAGGGGGGAGCTGTTTTTT. Translation: CASSAAPPRGELFF. Drawing the rest from reference TRBV25-1 and TRBJ2-2, the complete variable domain is EADIYQTPRYLVIGTGKKITLECSQTMGHDKMYWYQQDPGMELHLIHYSYGVNSTEKGDLSSESTVSRIRTEHFPLTLESARPSHTSQYLCASSAAPPRGELFFGEGSRLTVL.

This clonotype was seen a handful of times. J is TRBJ2-1 and V is TRBV5-1; D remains unclear. There are 13 residues in the CDR3. Between the trimmed V and J ends, which lost 3 bases and 4 bases, there was a span of 8 bases. Germline CDR1 and CDR2: SGHRS and YFSETQ. CDR3 region: CASSSYSYNEQFF. DNA for the CDR3: TGCGCCAGCAGCTCCTACAGTTACAATGAGCAGTTCTTC.

This clonotype has ten or more counts. CDR3 bases: TGCAGTGCCAGGACAGGGGACCAGCCCCAGCATTTT. Its protein is CSARTGDQPQHF. The gene calls are TRBV20-1 and TRBJ1-5, with TRBD1 matching 9 bases. The germline CDR1 and CDR2 sequences are DFQATT and SNEGSKA (reference sequence). The length of the CDR3 is 12 residues. The ends lost 6 bases at V and 7 bases at J; junction bases unmatched: 4.

Many counts were recorded for this clonotype. The genes are TRBV5-1 and TRBJ2-7; D possibly corresponds to TRBD1 (5 bases). The CDR3 covers 13 residues. The germline CDR1 and CDR2 sequences are SGHRS and YFSETQ. Trimming removed 7 bases from V and 1 base from J, with 12 bases in between. CDR3 DNA sequence: TGCGCCAGCTCCCAGGGTCGGTCCTACGAGCAGTACTTC. It yields the protein CASSQGRSYEQYF.

This clonotype appeared many times. V is TRBV20-1 and J is TRBJ1-5, with TRBD1 identical over 7 bases. This CDR3 region has 15 residues. Germline V gene sequence: CDR1 DFQATT, CDR2 SNEGSKA (reference sequence). The V gene end was trimmed by 6 bases and the J gene end by 4 bases; junction bases not matched to a gene: 12. The CDR3 loop is CSAKRRGPVNQPQHF. CDR3 coding DNA: TGCAGTGCAAAGAGGAGGGGGCCAGTTAATCAGCCCCAGCATTTT.

This clonotype showed up many times. This sequence joins TRBV12-3 or TRBV12-4 and TRBJ2-2, with 8 bases fitting TRBD1. The J segment lost 6 bases and the V segment lost 4 bases, leaving 22 bases of the junction unmatched. There are 20 residues in the CDR3. The CDR3 loop is CASSYPGQGRPSSPPGELFF. The DNA for the CDR3 is TGTGCCAGCAGTTACCCCGGACAGGGCAGACCGAGTAGTCCCCCCGGGGAGCTGTTTTTT.

This clonotype was observed at least ten times. The chain employs TRBV5-1 and TRBJ2-1; no firm D call. CDR1 and CDR2 (germline): SGHRS, YFSETQ. There are 16 residues in the CDR3. Trimming removed 1 base at V and 0 bases at J, with 11 bases between. The CDR3 here is CASSLIGLSSYNEQFF. The DNA of the CDR3 is TGCGCCAGCAGCTTGATCGGGCTGAGCTCCTACAATGAGCAGTTCTTC. Full variable domain (remainder filled in from reference TRBV5-1 and TRBJ2-1): KAGVTQTPRYLIKTRGQQVTLSCSPISGHRSVSWYQQTPGQGLQFLFEYFSETQRNKGNFPGRFSGRQFSNSRSEMNVSTLELGDSALYLCASSLIGLSSYNEQFFGPGTRLTVL.

This clonotype has at least ten counts. The chain has TRBV18 and TRBJ1-5; TRBD1 agrees at 7 bases. CDR3 length: 14 amino acids. Per germline, CDR1 KGHSH and CDR2 LQKENI. Germline trimming cut 3 bases from V and 5 bases from J; bases unmatched to any gene: 4. CDR3 amino acids: CASSPTGDHQPQHF. For the CDR3, the DNA is TGTGCCAGCTCACCCACAGGGGACCATCAGCCCCAGCATTTT.

In this sample, this clonotype turned up many times. The gene calls are TRBV20-1 and TRBJ2-1; 7 nucleotides match TRBD2. CDR3 length: 15 amino acids. The trim removed 6 bases at V and 8 bases at J, leaving 16 bases unmatched. Germline V gene sequence: CDR1 DFQATT, CDR2 SNEGSKA (reference sequence). The CDR3 bases are TGCAGTGCCCGGTGGGGGAGGGCCCTCTGGGATGAGCAGTTCTTC. This codes for CSARWGRALWDEQFF.

In its sample, this clonotype was seen many times. The chain links TRBV7-2 to TRBJ2-3; D is possibly TRBD2 (6 bases). CDR3 length: 13 residues. The V gene lost 5 bases and the J gene lost 9 bases, with 15 bases spanning the gap. Germline V gives CDR1 SGHTA, CDR2 FQGNSA. The CDR3 DNA reads as TGTGCCAGCAGCCCCAGCGGAGGGTACACGCAGTATTTT. Its protein is CASSPSGGYTQYF.

In this sample, this clonotype is medium-sized (0.01 to 0.1%). The V gene is TRBV5-1, the J gene TRBJ2-7; 7 bases are a match to TRBD1. This CDR3 spans 13 amino acids. The V segment lost 2 bases and the J segment 1 base; nucleotides outside the gene matches: 0. The germline gives CDR1 SGHRS, CDR2 YFSETQ. CDR3 bases: TGCGCCAGCAGCTTACAGGGGTCCTACGAGCAGTACTTC. Translated, it gives CASSLQGSYEQYF.

This clonotype has a count of ten or more. This chain uses TRBV6-6 with TRBJ2-1, with 7 bases that match TRBD1. The V gene end was trimmed by 7 bases and the J gene end by 6 bases; junction bases not matched to a gene: 15. CDR3 length: 16 amino acids. The germline V gene encodes CDR1 MNHNY and CDR2 SVGAGI (reference sequence). The CDR3 reads CASTPRGLAAANEQFF. The CDR3 nucleotides are TGTGCCAGCACCCCAAGGGGGCTGGCCGCTGCCAATGAGCAGTTCTTC.

This clonotype has at least ten counts. J is TRBJ2-1 and V is TRBV9; D is ambiguous. CDR3 length equals 15 residues. The ends were cut back, 4 bases at V and 4 bases at J, with 15 bases in the middle. Germline CDR1 and CDR2: SGDLS and YYNGEE. This chain's CDR3 is CASSPHIVGYNEQFF. Written as DNA, the CDR3 is TGTGCCAGCAGCCCCCATATAGTAGGATACAATGAGCAGTTCTTC.

This clonotype showed up just a few times. V is TRBV5-6 and J is TRBJ2-1, with no clear D. V shed 4 bases and J shed 6 bases, with 11 bases lying between them. Germline V gene sequence: CDR1 SGHDT, CDR2 YYEEEE. The CDR3 loop spans 13 amino acids. Written as DNA, the CDR3 is TGTGCCAGCAGCGTCTCGGGTAGCAATGAGCAGTTCTTC. It translates to CASSVSGSNEQFF.

Ten or more counts support this clonotype. This chain's CDR3 is CASGRQGPNSPLHF. In DNA, the CDR3 is TGTGCCAGCGGCAGACAGGGTCCTAATTCACCCCTCCACTTT. The chain uses TRBV12-3 or TRBV12-4 and TRBJ1-6; 7 positions agree with TRBD1. CDR3 length equals 14 residues. Unmatched junction bases numbered 7, after V lost 8 bases and J lost 6 bases.

This clonotype was seen at least ten times. This chain uses TRBV7-2 with TRBJ1-2; the D is unclear. This CDR3 has 13 residues. Trimming took off 3 bases at V and 3 bases at J, with 8 bases between the two ends. Germline V gene data show CDR1 as SGHTA and CDR2 as FQGNSA. CDR3 DNA: TGTGCCAGCAGCTTCCCCACAGACTATGGCTACACCTTC. This encodes CASSFPTDYGYTF.

This clonotype was seen repeatedly, ten times or more. The rearrangement uses TRBV6-1 and TRBJ2-3, with D possibly matching TRBD1 (7 bases). The V and J ends lost 3 bases and 0 bases respectively, with 13 bases between them. Germline V gene sequence: CDR1 MNHNS, CDR2 SASEGT. This CDR3 contains 16 residues. DNA for the CDR3: TGTGCCAGCAGTGAGACACAGGGGACTAGCACAGATACGCAGTATTTT. The encoded protein is CASSETQGTSTDTQYF.

This clonotype was recorded at least ten times. The chain recombines TRBV11-3 with TRBJ2-3; D not certain. The CDR3 spans 14 residues. With 3 bases removed from V and 6 bases from J, the gap between germline ends came to 13 bases. Per germline, CDR1 SGHNT and CDR2 YENEEA. In DNA, the CDR3 is TGTGCCAGCAGCTTCGGACGGTCCTCCGATACGCAGTATTTT. Residues: CASSFGRSSDTQYF.

The table lists this clonotype with many counts. This chain links TRBV4-3 with TRBJ1-2; D not certain. The germline CDR1 and CDR2 sequences are LGHNA and YSLEER. With 0 bases removed from V and 4 bases from J, the gap between germline ends came to 15 bases. This CDR3 comprises 16 residues. CDR3 loop: CASSQDIELRFYGYTF. The CDR3 DNA reads as TGCGCCAGCAGCCAAGACATTGAATTGAGATTCTATGGCTACACCTTC.

The table lists this clonotype with many counts. The rearrangement uses TRBV5-1 and TRBJ2-2; a possible D gene is TRBD1 (6 bases). The CDR3 has 14 amino acids. The germline gives CDR1 SGHRS, CDR2 YFSETQ. Trimming removed 2 bases at V and 4 bases at J, with 9 bases between. The CDR3 bases are TGCGCCAGCAGCTTACAGGGCAGCACCGGGGAGCTGTTTTTT. Its protein is CASSLQGSTGELFF.